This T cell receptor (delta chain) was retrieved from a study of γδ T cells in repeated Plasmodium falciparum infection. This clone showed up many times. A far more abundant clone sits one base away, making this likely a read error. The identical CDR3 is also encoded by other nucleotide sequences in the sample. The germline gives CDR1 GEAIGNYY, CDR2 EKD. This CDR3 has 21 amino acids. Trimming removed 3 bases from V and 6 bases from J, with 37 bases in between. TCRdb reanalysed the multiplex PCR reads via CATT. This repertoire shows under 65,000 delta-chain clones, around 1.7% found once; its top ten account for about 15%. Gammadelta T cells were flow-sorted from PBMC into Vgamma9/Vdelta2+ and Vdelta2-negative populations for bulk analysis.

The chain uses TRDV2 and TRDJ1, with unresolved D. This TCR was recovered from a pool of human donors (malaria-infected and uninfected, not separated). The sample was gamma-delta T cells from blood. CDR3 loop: CACDPITPEGSSPGPLNKLIF. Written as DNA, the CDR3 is TGTGCCTGTGACCCAATAACGCCTGAGGGTTCGAGCCCGGGGCCGCTTAATAAACTCATCTTT.